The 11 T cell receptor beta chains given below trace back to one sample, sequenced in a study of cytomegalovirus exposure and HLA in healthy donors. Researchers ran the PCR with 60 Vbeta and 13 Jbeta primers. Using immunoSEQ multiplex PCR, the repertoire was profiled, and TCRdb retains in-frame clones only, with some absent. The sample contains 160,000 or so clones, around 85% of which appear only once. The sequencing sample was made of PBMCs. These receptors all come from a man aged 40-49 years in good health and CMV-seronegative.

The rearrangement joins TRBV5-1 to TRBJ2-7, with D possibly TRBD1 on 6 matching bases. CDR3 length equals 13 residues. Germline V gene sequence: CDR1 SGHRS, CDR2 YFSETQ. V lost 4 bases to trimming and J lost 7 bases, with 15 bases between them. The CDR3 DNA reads TGCGCCAGCAGCACAAACAGGGTCGGGGAGCAGTACTTC. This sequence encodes CASSTNRVGEQYF.

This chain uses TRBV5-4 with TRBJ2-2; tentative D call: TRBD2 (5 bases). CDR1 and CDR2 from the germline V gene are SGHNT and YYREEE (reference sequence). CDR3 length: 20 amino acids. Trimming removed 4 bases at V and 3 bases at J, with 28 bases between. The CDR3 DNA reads TGTGCCAGCAGCCTCGCCCCCGCTGCGTCCCTAGCAGTTGACACCGGGGAGCTGTTTTTT. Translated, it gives CASSLAPAASLAVDTGELFF.

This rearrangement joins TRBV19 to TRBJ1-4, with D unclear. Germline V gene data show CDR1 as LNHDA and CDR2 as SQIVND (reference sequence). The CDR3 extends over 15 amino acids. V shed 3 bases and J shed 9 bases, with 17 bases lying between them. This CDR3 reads CASSIKATVGKKLFF. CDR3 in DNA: TGTGCCAGTAGTATTAAGGCCACGGTCGGGAAAAAACTGTTTTTT.

The CDR3 nucleotides are TGTGCCAGCAGTGAAGCGCTACGTGCAGCGGGGGACGAGACCCAGTACTTC. It specifies CASSEALRAAGDETQYF. The chain joins TRBV6-1 to TRBJ2-5; the match to TRBD2 covers 8 bases. Germline V gene lookup returns CDR1 MNHNS and CDR2 SASEGT. V dropped 0 bases and J dropped 5; count of bases not matched to a gene: 11. The length of the CDR3 is 17 residues.

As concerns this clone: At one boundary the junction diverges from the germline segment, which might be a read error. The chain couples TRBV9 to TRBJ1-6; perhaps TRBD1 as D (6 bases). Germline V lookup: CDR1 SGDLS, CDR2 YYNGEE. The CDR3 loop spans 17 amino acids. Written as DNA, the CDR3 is TGTGCCAGCAGCCCAGGGGTGTTAGGGTCCTATAATTCACTCCTCCACTTT. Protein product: CASSPGVLGSYNSLLHF.

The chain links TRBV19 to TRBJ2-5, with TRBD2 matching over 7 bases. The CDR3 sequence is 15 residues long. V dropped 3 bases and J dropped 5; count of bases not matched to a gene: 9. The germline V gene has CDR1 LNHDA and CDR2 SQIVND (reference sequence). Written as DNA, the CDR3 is TGTGCCAGTAGTATCTTAGCAGGGAGGGAGGAGACCCAGTACTTC. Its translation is CASSILAGREETQYF.

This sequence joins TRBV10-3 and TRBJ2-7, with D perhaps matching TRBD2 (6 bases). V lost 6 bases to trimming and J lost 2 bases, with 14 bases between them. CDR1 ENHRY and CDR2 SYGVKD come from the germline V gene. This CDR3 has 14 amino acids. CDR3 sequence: CAISRDGGTYEQYF. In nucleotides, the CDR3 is TGTGCCATCAGCAGGGACGGGGGAACCTACGAGCAGTACTTC.

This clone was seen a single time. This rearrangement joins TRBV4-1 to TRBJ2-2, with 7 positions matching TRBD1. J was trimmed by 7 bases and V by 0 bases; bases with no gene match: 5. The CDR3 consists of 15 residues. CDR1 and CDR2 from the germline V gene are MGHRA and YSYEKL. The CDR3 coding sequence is TGCGCCAGCAGCCAAGAGACAGGGCACGGCGGGGAGCTGTTTTTT. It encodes CASSQETGHGGELFF.

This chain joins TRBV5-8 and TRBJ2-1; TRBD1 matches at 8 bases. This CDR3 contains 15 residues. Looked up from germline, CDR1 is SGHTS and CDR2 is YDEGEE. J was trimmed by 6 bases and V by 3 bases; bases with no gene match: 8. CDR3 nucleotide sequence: TGTGCCAGCAGCTCCAGGACAGGGAACGGCAATGAGCAGTTCTTC. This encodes CASSSRTGNGNEQFF.

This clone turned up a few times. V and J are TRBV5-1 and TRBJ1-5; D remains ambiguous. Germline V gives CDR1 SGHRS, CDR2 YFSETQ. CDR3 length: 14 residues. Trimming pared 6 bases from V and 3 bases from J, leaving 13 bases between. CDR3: CASTLYSTNQPQHF. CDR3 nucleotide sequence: TGCGCCAGCACATTATACAGTACCAATCAGCCCCAGCATTTT.

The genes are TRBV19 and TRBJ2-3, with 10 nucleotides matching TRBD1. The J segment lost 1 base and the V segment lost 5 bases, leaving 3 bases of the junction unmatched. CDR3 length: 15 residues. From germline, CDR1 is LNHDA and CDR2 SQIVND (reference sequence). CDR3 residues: CASSPGTGGTDTQYF. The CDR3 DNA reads TGTGCCAGTAGTCCGGGGACAGGGGGCACAGATACGCAGTATTTT.